Detailed here is one TCR beta chain. Its antigen is still unknown. The primer mix had 60 Vbeta and 13 Jbeta primers. Method: immunoSEQ multiplex PCR; TCRdb's copy keeps in-frame clones and lacks some. The sample lists more than 45,000 clones; around 70% were seen once. This entry comes from a study of cytomegalovirus exposure and HLA in healthy donors. The V and J ends lost 4 bases and 4 bases respectively, with 13 bases between them. Germline CDR1 MNHEY, CDR2 SMNVEV (reference sequence). This CDR3 has 14 amino acids. Study-wide results and caveats: Three CMV-associated chains proved CMV antigen-specific in vitro. Presence/absence analyses assumed roughly uniform sequencing depth across donors.

This sequence was found in a woman aged 60-75 years in good health and CMV-seropositive. Material: PBMCs. The gene calls are TRBV27 and TRBJ1-2; D remains ambiguous. The CDR3 DNA sequence: TGTGCCAGCAGTTCCAGGAAGGTCGCCTATGGCTACACCTTC. It specifies CASSSRKVAYGYTF.